Listed below are T cell receptor beta chains from one sample, sequenced in a study of cytomegalovirus exposure and HLA in healthy donors. The method was immunoSEQ multiplex PCR; TCRdb's version includes in-frame clones alone and lacks a portion of them. The repertoire has around 150,000 clones, 75% to 80% of them found once; the top ten carry around 0.97%. Sequenced sample: PBMCs. The receptors stem from a woman aged 50 to 60 in good health and CMV-seropositive. Each CDR3 is given with its conserved first and last residue. The order of the fields is V gene, clone size, J gene, D gene, CDR3 length, CDR3 protein, CDR3 DNA. The D gene is left open where the match is weak. Clone size is not always given. Where it is, it says once, few, many or a class for expanded clones.

V gene: TRBV7-9
clone size: once
J gene: TRBJ2-3
D gene: TRBD2
CDR3 length: 15
CDR3 protein: CASRLTSGVVDTQYF
CDR3 DNA: TGTGCCAGCAGACTAACTAGCGGGGTAGTAGATACGCAGTATTTT

V gene: TRBV6-6
clone size: -
J gene: TRBJ2-2
D gene: -
CDR3 length: 16
CDR3 protein: CASSYLWQGLTGELFF
CDR3 DNA: TGTGCCAGCAGTTACTTGTGGCAGGGACTCACCGGGGAGCTGTTTTTT

V gene: TRBV18
clone size: -
J gene: TRBJ1-6
D gene: TRBD1
CDR3 length: 19
CDR3 protein: CASSPRVGTGGSYNSPLHF
CDR3 DNA: TGTGCCAGCTCACCACGAGTGGGGACAGGGGGCTCCTATAATTCACCCCTCCACTTT

V gene: TRBV7-2
clone size: -
J gene: TRBJ2-7
D gene: TRBD2
CDR3 length: 15
CDR3 protein: CASTPWVAGSYEQYF
CDR3 DNA: TGTGCCAGCACCCCATGGGTAGCGGGTTCCTACGAGCAGTACTTC

V gene: TRBV10-1
clone size: once
J gene: TRBJ2-1
D gene: -
CDR3 length: 16
CDR3 protein: CASSDGGQRGYNEQFF
CDR3 DNA: TGCGCCAGCAGTGATGGCGGACAACGGGGGTACAATGAGCAGTTCTTC

V gene: TRBV7-9
clone size: -
J gene: TRBJ1-1
D gene: -
CDR3 length: 14
CDR3 protein: CASSQGVRNTEAFF
CDR3 DNA: TGTGCCAGCAGCCAAGGAGTGAGGAACACTGAAGCTTTCTTT

V gene: TRBV4-3
clone size: -
J gene: TRBJ2-3
D gene: TRBD2
CDR3 length: 18
CDR3 protein: CASSQDRAGGTSTDTQYF
CDR3 DNA: TGCGCCAGCAGCCAAGATCGAGCGGGGGGCACTAGCACAGATACGCAGTATTTT

V gene: TRBV2
clone size: -
J gene: TRBJ2-4
D gene: -
CDR3 length: 15
CDR3 protein: CASSETSYAKNIQYF
CDR3 DNA: TGTGCCAGCAGTGAGACTAGTTATGCCAAAAACATTCAGTACTTC

V gene: TRBV5-4
clone size: -
J gene: TRBJ1-2
D gene: TRBD1
CDR3 length: 16
CDR3 protein: CASSLTVGQGRGGYTF
CDR3 DNA: TGTGCCAGCAGCTTGACCGTGGGACAGGGAAGGGGTGGCTACACCTTC

V gene: TRBV28
clone size: -
J gene: TRBJ2-3
D gene: -
CDR3 length: 11
CDR3 protein: CASRSPGSQYF
CDR3 DNA: TGTGCCAGCAGATCTCCCGGGAGTCAGTATTTT

V gene: TRBV5-6
clone size: few
J gene: TRBJ1-2
D gene: -
CDR3 length: 14
CDR3 protein: CASSLDRAGNGYTF
CDR3 DNA: TGTGCCAGCAGCTTGGATCGGGCAGGGAATGGCTACACCTTC